These 14 T cell receptor beta chains came from one sample sequenced in a study of CD8 T cell repertoires and HIV-1 epitope variants. Their target antigens are unknown. Using immunoSEQ multiplex PCR, the repertoire was profiled, and TCRdb retains in-frame clones only, with some absent. The sample yields around 5,400 clones, 66% seen once. Sequenced sample: cultured CD8+ T cells derived from PBMCs. These receptors were collected from a male donor with HIV.

This chain uses TRBV25-1 with TRBJ1-1, with 10 bases fitting TRBD1. In germline, CDR1 is MGHDK, CDR2 SYGVNS. J was trimmed by 4 bases and V by 5 bases; bases with no gene match: 13. The length of the CDR3 is 17 residues. CDR3 sequence reads: CASSSPGTGVISTEAFF. The CDR3 coding sequence is TGTGCCAGCAGTTCCCCCGGGACAGGGGTGATTTCCACTGAAGCTTTCTTT.

The rearrangement uses TRBV6-1 and TRBJ2-5; D unclear. Trimming cost V 2 bases and J 5 bases, with 3 bases left between them. CDR1 is MNHNS and CDR2 is SASEGT in the germline V gene. The CDR3 covers 11 residues. CDR3 region: CASSERETQYF. The CDR3 region has the DNA TGTGCCAGCAGTGAAAGGGAGACCCAGTACTTC.

The rearrangement joins TRBV19 to TRBJ1-3, with D maybe TRBD1 (5 bases). Trimming cost V 4 bases and J 0 bases, with 13 bases left between them. CDR1 is LNHDA and CDR2 is SQIVND in the germline V gene (reference sequence). The CDR3 has 16 amino acids. CDR3 region: CASSRGTGSSGNTIYF. CDR3 nucleotide sequence: TGTGCCAGTAGTAGGGGGACGGGAAGCTCTGGAAACACCATATATTTT.

The V call is TRBV5-4, the J call TRBJ2-7; D remains ambiguous. CDR1 and CDR2 (germline): SGHNT, YYREEE (reference sequence). The CDR3 loop spans 14 amino acids. V dropped 2 bases and J dropped 7 bases, with 16 bases sitting between them. The CDR3 DNA reads TGTGCCAGCAGCTTACGAGACGGCGAGCAGGAGCAGTACTTC. It specifies CASSLRDGEQEQYF.

This chain connects TRBV29-1 to TRBJ1-2; 9 bases align to TRBD1. The J segment lost 4 bases and the V segment lost 4 bases, leaving 7 bases of the junction unmatched. Germline CDR1 and CDR2: SQVTM and ANQGSEA. The CDR3 has 14 residues. CDR3 in DNA: TGCAGCGTTGTGGGGACAGGGATTTTCTATGGCTACACCTTC. Its translation is CSVVGTGIFYGYTF.

Within the sample, this clone is hyperexpanded (1% or more). This chain joins TRBV4-1 and TRBJ1-2; no reliable D call. CDR3 size: 16 residues. Germline lookup yields CDR1 MGHRA and CDR2 YSYEKL. V lost 0 bases and J 3 bases, leaving 14 bases between the germline ends. The CDR3 DNA sequence: TGCGCCAGCAGCCAAGATCCCCCAGACTTGGACTATGGCTACACCTTC. Translating gives CASSQDPPDLDYGYTF.

The chain employs TRBV7-2 and TRBJ2-7; 7 bases align to TRBD1. V lost 3 bases to trimming and J lost 6 bases; unmatched junction nucleotides: 8. From germline, CDR1 is SGHTA and CDR2 FQGNSA. This CDR3 contains 14 residues. CDR3 residues: CASSLGQGVAEQYF. DNA for the CDR3: TGTGCCAGCAGCTTGGGCCAGGGGGTAGCCGAGCAGTACTTC.

The CDR3 spells CASSHSVSSYNEQFF. In DNA form, the CDR3 reads TGTGCCAGCAGTCATAGCGTCAGCTCCTACAATGAGCAGTTCTTC. V is TRBV2 and J is TRBJ2-1, with a possible D match to TRBD2 (5 bases). V gave up 5 bases and J gave up 0 bases, with 11 bases separating them. Germline CDR1 and CDR2: SNHLY and FYNNEI. This CDR3 contains 15 residues.

The chain employs TRBV5-5 and TRBJ1-1, with TRBD1 identical over 7 bases. Germline V lookup: CDR1 SGHKS, CDR2 YYEKEE (reference sequence). V was clipped by 3 bases and J by 1 base; unmatched bases: 3. The CDR3 extends over 14 amino acids. CDR3 DNA: TGTGCCAGCAGCTGGACAGGATCGAACACTGAAGCTTTCTTT. Its translation is CASSWTGSNTEAFF. Drawing the rest from reference TRBV5-5 and TRBJ1-1, the complete variable domain is DAGVTQSPTHLIKTRGQQVTLRCSPISGHKSVSWYQQVLGQGPQFIFQYYEKEERGRGNFPDRFSARQFPNYSSELNVNALLLGDSALYLCASSWTGSNTEAFFGQGTRLTVV.

CDR3: CASSYMGHANTEAFF. The CDR3 DNA reads TGTGCCAGCAGTTACATGGGACACGCGAACACTGAAGCTTTCTTT. The chain employs TRBV6-5 and TRBJ1-1; D perhaps matches TRBD1 (6 bases). CDR1 is MNHEY, CDR2 SVGAGI, per germline. The V and J ends lost 2 bases and 1 base respectively, with 11 bases between them. This CDR3 spans 15 amino acids.

The rearrangement joins TRBV7-3 to TRBJ2-2, with D possibly TRBD1 on 6 matching bases. The CDR3 runs to 16 residues. Trimming removed 4 bases at V and 3 bases at J, with 15 bases between. Looked up from germline, CDR1 is SGHTA and CDR2 is FQGTGA. CDR3 amino acids: CASSSPQGLDTGELFF. DNA for the CDR3: TGTGCCAGCAGCTCTCCCCAGGGGTTGGACACCGGGGAGCTGTTTTTT.

The V gene is TRBV19, the J gene TRBJ2-7; maybe TRBD2 (5 bases). CDR3 length equals 12 residues. The V end lost 3 bases, the J end lost 4 bases, and 7 bases lay between the germline ends. Germline-derived CDR1 and CDR2 are LNHDA and SQIVND (reference sequence). The CDR3 DNA sequence: TGTGCCAGTAGTATCTCGGGATACGAGCAGTACTTC. Amino acid sequence: CASSISGYEQYF.

The DNA for the CDR3 is TGTGCCAGCAGCTTCGCGGACAGCTTCTATGGCTACACCTTC. Its translation: CASSFADSFYGYTF. This chain uses TRBV13 with TRBJ1-2; tentative D call: TRBD1 (6 bases). Trimming shortened V by 3 bases and J by 4 bases, and 12 bases separated the two germline ends. Per germline, CDR1 PRHDT and CDR2 FYEKMQ (reference sequence). This CDR3 region has 14 residues.

The CDR3 DNA reads as TGTGCCAGCAGCTTAAATACGGGCGGGGAGCTGTTTTTT. Translation: CASSLNTGGELFF. The chain employs TRBV7-6 and TRBJ2-2; D uncertain. Germline assignment: CDR1 SGHVS and CDR2 FNYEAQ. The CDR3 has 13 residues. V was pared by 2 bases and J by 7 bases, with 8 bases between.